Presented here are 10 T cell receptor beta chains from one specimen sequenced in a study of shared T cell receptors in the human thymus. Libraries were prepared by immunoSEQ multiplex PCR; TCRdb keeps only in-frame clonotypes and omits some of them. The sample holds over 650,000 clones; more than 75% are singletons and the top ten take 0.0094%. These data were likewise used in another study, on human thymus T cells.

The sample taken for sequencing was thymocytes. These receptor sequences come from a boy under two years old with a congenital heart defect.

V usage is TRBV29-1 and J usage is TRBJ2-7; possible D gene TRBD1, 5 bases. The germline V gene encodes CDR1 SQVTM and CDR2 ANQGSEA. The CDR3 runs to 11 residues. Trimming stripped 7 bases from V and 2 bases from J, with 9 bases between. CDR3 residues: CSGQTPYEQYF. The DNA for the CDR3 is TGCAGCGGACAGACCCCCTACGAGCAGTACTTC.

The rearrangement joins TRBV12-2 to TRBJ1-1; the table's D gene call, TRBD1, was not cross checked with the DNA. TRBV12-2 counts as a pseudogene. The CDR3 is 15 amino acids. Written as DNA, the CDR3 is TGTGCAAGTCGCTTAATGGGACACCTGAACACTGAAGCTTTCTTT. Translation gives CASRLMGHLNTEAFF.

This sequence joins TRBV7-7 and TRBJ2-5, with 7 bases that match TRBD2. Germline V lookup: CDR1 SSHAT, CDR2 FNYEAQ (reference sequence). V shed 7 bases, J shed 5 bases, and the junction held 25 bases outside the gene matches. CDR3 size: 19 residues. CDR3 coding DNA: TGTGCCAGCAACCAACACTCCGGTTTCCCCTCTCGGGAGGTCGAGACCCAGTACTTC. This encodes CASNQHSGFPSREVETQYF.

CDR3 residues: CAISESRTSGKFYEQYF. The CDR3 region has the DNA TGTGCCATCAGTGAGTCTAGGACTAGCGGGAAATTTTACGAGCAGTACTTC. This sequence joins TRBV10-3 and TRBJ2-7, with 12 nucleotides matching TRBD2. The V gene end was trimmed by 0 bases and the J gene end by 4 bases; junction bases not matched to a gene: 7. From germline, CDR1 is ENHRY and CDR2 SYGVKD. CDR3 size: 17 residues.

A few counts support this clone. V gene TRBV5-5 combines with J gene TRBJ2-7; TRBD2 is a possible D gene (6 bases). Germline V lookup: CDR1 SGHKS, CDR2 YYEKEE (reference sequence). V shed 0 bases and J shed 2 bases, with 9 bases lying between them. The CDR3 covers 14 residues. Here the CDR3 reads CASSLGGATYEQYF. DNA for the CDR3: TGTGCCAGCAGCTTGGGCGGGGCAACCTACGAGCAGTACTTC.

J is TRBJ2-5 and V is TRBV27; D is unresolved. The CDR3 extends over 12 amino acids. V was trimmed by 6 bases and J by 2 bases, leaving 7 bases between them. The germline V gene encodes CDR1 MNHEY and CDR2 SMNVEV (reference sequence). CDR3 region: CASRSGQETQYF. As DNA, the CDR3 is TGTGCCAGCAGGAGTGGTCAAGAGACCCAGTACTTC.

This clone was counted between two and nine times. DNA for the CDR3: TGTGCCAGCAGACTCGACAGGGAACCCACAGATACGCAGTATTTT. Translated: CASRLDREPTDTQYF. This sequence joins TRBV28 and TRBJ2-3, with 7 bases identical to TRBD1. The ends lost 6 bases at V and 2 bases at J; junction bases unmatched: 8. The CDR3 is 15 amino acids. Germline CDR1 is MDHEN and CDR2 is SYDVKM.

This chain uses TRBV5-5 with TRBJ1-2; no clear D gene. CDR1 SGHKS and CDR2 YYEKEE come from the germline V gene (reference sequence). The length of the CDR3 is 14 residues. The V gene lost 1 base and the J gene lost 4 bases, with 11 bases spanning the gap. CDR3 in amino acids: CASSLTWEGYGYTF. CDR3 bases: TGTGCCAGCAGCTTGACCTGGGAGGGCTATGGCTACACCTTC.

V and J are TRBV25-1 and TRBJ2-2; possible D gene TRBD1, 5 bases. V was cut by 8 bases and J by 5 bases, with 12 bases left in between. Germline V gives CDR1 MGHDK, CDR2 SYGVNS. The CDR3 contains 13 residues. Written as DNA, the CDR3 is TGTGCCAGCCACCACAGGAAGACCGGGGAGCTGTTTTTT. It encodes CASHHRKTGELFF.

The rearrangement joins TRBV6-1 to TRBJ2-5; tentative D call: TRBD2 (5 bases). The CDR3 covers 17 residues. Between the trimmed V and J ends, which lost 1 base and 4 bases, there was a span of 19 bases. Germline V gene lookup returns CDR1 MNHNS and CDR2 SASEGT. The CDR3 sequence is CASSEGTEAAGPETQYF. The CDR3 coding sequence is TGTGCCAGCAGTGAAGGGACGGAAGCGGCTGGCCCAGAGACCCAGTACTTC.